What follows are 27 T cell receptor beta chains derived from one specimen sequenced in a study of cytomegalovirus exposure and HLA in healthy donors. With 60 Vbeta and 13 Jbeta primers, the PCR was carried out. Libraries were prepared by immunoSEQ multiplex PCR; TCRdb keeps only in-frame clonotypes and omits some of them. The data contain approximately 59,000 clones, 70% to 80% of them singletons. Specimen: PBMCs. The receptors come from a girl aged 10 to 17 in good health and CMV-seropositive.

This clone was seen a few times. This CDR3 is CASSLQATNYGYTF. The CDR3 region has the DNA TGTGCCAGCAGTTTGCAGGCGACTAACTATGGCTACACCTTC. The rearrangement links TRBV28 to TRBJ1-2; no clear D gene. The CDR3 loop spans 14 amino acids. Germline CDR1 MDHEN, CDR2 SYDVKM. V was trimmed by 3 bases and J by 0 bases, leaving 8 bases between them.

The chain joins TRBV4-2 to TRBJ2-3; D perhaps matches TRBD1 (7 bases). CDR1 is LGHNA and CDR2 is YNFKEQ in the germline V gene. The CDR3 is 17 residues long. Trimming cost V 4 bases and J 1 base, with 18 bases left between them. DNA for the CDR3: TGTGCCAGCAGCCGCGGGAATACAGGGGACGGCACAGATACGCAGTATTTT. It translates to CASSRGNTGDGTDTQYF.

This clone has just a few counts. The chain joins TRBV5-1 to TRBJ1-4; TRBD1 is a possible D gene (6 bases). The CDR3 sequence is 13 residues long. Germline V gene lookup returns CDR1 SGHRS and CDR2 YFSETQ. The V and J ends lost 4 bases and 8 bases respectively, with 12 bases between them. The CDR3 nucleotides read TGCGCCAGCAGCCCGGACAGACAGGAAAAACTGTTTTTT. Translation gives CASSPDRQEKLFF.

The CDR3 sequence is CASSRQGTGGNTIYF. CDR3 nucleotide sequence: TGTGCCAGCAGCCGACAGGGGACGGGCGGAAACACCATATATTTT. The chain uses TRBV6-5 and TRBJ1-3; TRBD1 matches 8 bases. The J segment lost 4 bases and the V segment lost 6 bases, leaving 8 bases of the junction unmatched. Germline-derived CDR1 and CDR2 are MNHEY and SVGAGI. This CDR3 region has 15 residues.

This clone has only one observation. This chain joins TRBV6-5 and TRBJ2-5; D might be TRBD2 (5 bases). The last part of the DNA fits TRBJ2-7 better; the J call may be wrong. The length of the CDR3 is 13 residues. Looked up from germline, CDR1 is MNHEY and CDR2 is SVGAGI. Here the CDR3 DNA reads TGTGCCAGCAGGGTCCTAGGGAGTTACGAGCAGTACTTC. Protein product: CASRVLGSYEQYF.

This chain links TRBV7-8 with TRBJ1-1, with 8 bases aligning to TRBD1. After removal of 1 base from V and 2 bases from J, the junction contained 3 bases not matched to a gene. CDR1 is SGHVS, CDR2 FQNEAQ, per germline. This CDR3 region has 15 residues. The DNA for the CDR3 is TGTGCCAGCAGCTTAGACTCAGGGGGCAACACTGAAGCTTTCTTT. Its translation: CASSLDSGGNTEAFF.

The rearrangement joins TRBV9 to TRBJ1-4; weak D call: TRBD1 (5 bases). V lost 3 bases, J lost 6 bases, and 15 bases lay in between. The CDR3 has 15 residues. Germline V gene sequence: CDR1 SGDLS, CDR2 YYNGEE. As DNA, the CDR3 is TGTGCCAGCAGCGGAGGGTGGGGGGGTGATGAAAAACTGTTTTTT. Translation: CASSGGWGGDEKLFF.

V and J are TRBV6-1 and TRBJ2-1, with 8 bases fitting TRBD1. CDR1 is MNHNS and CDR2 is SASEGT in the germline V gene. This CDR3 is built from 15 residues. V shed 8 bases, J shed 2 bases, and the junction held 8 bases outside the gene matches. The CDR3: CASPSRGLAYNEQFF. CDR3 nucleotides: TGTGCCAGCCCATCCAGGGGGCTAGCCTACAATGAGCAGTTCTTC.

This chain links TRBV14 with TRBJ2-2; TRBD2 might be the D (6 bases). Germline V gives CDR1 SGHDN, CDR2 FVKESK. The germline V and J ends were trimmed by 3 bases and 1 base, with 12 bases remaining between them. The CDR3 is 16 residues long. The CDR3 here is CASSQLALGNTGELFF. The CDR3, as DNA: TGTGCCAGCAGCCAGCTAGCGTTGGGGAACACCGGGGAGCTGTTTTTT. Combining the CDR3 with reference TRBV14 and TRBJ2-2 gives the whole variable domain EAGVTQFPSHSVIEKGQTVTLRCDPISGHDNLYWYRRVMGKEIKFLLHFVKESKQDESGMPNNRFLAERTGGTYSTLKVQPAELEDSGVYFCASSQLALGNTGELFFGEGSRLTVL.

The CDR3 bases are TGTGCCATCAGTGAGTCTAGGGGGCTGGACACCGGGGAGCTGTTTTTT. This encodes CAISESRGLDTGELFF. This chain links TRBV10-3 with TRBJ2-2; 7 bases are a match to TRBD1. Germline V CDR1 and CDR2: ENHRY, SYGVKD. The junction had 4 bases not matched to a gene; V was cut back by 0 bases and J by 3 bases. This CDR3 has 16 residues.

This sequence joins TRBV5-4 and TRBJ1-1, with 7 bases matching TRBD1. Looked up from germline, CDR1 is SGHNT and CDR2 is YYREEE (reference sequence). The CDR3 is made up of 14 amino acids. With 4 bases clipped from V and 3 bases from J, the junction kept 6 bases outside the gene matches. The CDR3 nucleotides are TGTGCCAGCAGCCCGAAGGGGGCTTACACTGAAGCTTTCTTT. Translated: CASSPKGAYTEAFF.

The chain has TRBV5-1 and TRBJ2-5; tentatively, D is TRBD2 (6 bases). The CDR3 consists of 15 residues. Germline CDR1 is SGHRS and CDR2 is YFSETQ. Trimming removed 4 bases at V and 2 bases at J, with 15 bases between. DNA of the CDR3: TGCGCCAGCAGCCTCCTGGGGGGAGGACAAGAGACCCAGTACTTC. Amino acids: CASSLLGGGQETQYF.

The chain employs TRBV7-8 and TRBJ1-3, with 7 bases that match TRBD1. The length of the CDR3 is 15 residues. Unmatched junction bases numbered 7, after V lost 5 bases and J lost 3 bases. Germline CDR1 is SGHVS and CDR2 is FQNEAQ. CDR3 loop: CASSPYRGSGNTIYF. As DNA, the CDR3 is TGTGCCAGCAGCCCTTACAGGGGAAGTGGAAACACCATATATTTT.

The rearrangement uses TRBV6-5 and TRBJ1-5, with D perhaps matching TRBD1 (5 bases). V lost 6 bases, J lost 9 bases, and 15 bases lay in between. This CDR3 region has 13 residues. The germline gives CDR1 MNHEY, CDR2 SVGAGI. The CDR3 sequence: CASRESSGRPQHF. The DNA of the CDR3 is TGTGCCAGCAGGGAGTCCTCAGGGCGGCCCCAGCATTTT.

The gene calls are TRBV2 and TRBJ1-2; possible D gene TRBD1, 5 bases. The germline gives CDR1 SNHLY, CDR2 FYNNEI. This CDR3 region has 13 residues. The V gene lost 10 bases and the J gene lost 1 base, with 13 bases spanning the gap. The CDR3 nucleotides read TGTGCCACCACACAGGAAGTTAACTATGGCTACACCTTC. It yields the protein CATTQEVNYGYTF.

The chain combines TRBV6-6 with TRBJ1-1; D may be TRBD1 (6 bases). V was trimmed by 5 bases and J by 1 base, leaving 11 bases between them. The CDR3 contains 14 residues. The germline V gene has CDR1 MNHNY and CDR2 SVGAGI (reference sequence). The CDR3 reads CASSRDRTNTEAFF. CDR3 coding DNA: TGTGCCAGCAGTCGTGACAGGACGAACACTGAAGCTTTCTTT.

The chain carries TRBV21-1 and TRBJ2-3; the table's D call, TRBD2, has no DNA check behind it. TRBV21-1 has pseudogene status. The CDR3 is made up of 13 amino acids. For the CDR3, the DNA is TGTGCCAGCAGCAAAGGCAAGCGGAATACGCAGTATTTT. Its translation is CASSKGKRNTQYF.

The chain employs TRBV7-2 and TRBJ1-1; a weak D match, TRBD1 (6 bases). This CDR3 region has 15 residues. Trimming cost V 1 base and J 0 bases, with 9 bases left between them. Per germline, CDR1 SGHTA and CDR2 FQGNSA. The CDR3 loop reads CASSLGRGLNTEAFF. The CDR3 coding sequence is TGTGCCAGCAGCTTAGGCAGGGGTTTGAACACTGAAGCTTTCTTT. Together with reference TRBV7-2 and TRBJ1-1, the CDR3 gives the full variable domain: GAGVSQSPSNKVTEKGKDVELRCDPISGHTALYWYRQSLGQGLEFLIYFQGNSAPDKSGLPSDRFSAERTGGSVSTLTIQRTQQEDSAVYLCASSLGRGLNTEAFFGQGTRLTVV.

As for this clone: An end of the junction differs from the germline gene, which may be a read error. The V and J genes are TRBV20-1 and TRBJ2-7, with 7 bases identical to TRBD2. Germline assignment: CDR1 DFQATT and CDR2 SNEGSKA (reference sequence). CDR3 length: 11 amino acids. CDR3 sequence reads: CSATHSRGGLF. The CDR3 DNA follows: TGCAGTGCCACTCACTCTCGCGGGGGACTCTTC.

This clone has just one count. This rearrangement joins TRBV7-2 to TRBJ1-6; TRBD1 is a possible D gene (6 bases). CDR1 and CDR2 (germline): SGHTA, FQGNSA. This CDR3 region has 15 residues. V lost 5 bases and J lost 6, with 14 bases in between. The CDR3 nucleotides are TGTGCCAGCAGCCTACAGGGTATAGGTAATTCACCCCTCCACTTT. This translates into CASSLQGIGNSPLHF.

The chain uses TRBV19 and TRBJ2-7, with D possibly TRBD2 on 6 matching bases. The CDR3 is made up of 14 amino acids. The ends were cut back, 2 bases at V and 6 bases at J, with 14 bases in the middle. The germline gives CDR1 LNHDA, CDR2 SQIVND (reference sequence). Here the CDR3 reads CASSIRQAGREQYF. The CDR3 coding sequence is TGTGCCAGTAGTATAAGGCAAGCGGGCCGCGAGCAGTACTTC.

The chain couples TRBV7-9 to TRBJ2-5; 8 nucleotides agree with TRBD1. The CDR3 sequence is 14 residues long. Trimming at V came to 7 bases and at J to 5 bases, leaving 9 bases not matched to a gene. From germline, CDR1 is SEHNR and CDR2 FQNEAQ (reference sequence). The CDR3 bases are TGTGCCAGCACCCCCGACAGGGGTTGGGAGACCCAGTACTTC. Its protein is CASTPDRGWETQYF.

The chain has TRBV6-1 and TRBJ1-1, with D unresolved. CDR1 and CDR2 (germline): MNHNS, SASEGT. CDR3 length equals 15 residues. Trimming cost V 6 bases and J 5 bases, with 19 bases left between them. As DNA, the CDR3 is TGTGCCAGCAGGAGACAACATTTAGGGAGAACTGAAGCTTTCTTT. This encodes CASRRQHLGRTEAFF.

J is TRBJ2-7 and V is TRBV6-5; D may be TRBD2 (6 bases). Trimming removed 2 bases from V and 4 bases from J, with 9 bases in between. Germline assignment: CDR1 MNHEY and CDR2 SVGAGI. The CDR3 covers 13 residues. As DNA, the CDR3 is TGTGCCAGCAGTTACCTTGGGGGGTACGAGCAGTACTTC. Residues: CASSYLGGYEQYF.

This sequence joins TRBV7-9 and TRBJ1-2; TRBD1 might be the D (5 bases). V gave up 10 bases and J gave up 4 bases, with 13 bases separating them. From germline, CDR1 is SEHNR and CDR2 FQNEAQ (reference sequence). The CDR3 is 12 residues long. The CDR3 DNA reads TGTGCCACCGACGGGGGAGGCTATGGCTACACCTTC. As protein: CATDGGGYGYTF.

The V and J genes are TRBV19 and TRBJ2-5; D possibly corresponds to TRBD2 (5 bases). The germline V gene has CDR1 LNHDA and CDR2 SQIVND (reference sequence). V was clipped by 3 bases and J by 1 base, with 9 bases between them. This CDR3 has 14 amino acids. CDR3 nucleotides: TGTGCCAGTAGTATCCTCGGAGGCCAAGAGACCCAGTACTTC. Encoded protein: CASSILGGQETQYF.

Written as DNA, the CDR3 is TGTGCCAGCAGTTGGGCCAGGGGAACAGATACGCAGTATTTT. Protein sequence: CASSWARGTDTQYF. The chain links TRBV28 to TRBJ2-3, with D maybe TRBD1 (6 bases). V was trimmed by 4 bases and J by 3 bases, leaving 11 bases between them. The CDR3 totals 14 residues. Germline V gives CDR1 MDHEN, CDR2 SYDVKM. Together with reference TRBV28 and TRBJ2-3, the CDR3 gives the full variable domain: DVKVTQSSRYLVKRTGEKVFLECVQDMDHENMFWYRQDPGLGLRLIYFSYDVKMKEKGDIPEGYSVSREKKERFSLILESASTNQTSMYLCASSWARGTDTQYFGPGTRLTVL.